This entry concerns a single T cell receptor (beta chain). What it recognizes is unknown. There are 16 residues in the CDR3. Germline V gene lookup returns CDR1 SEHNR and CDR2 FQNEAQ (reference sequence). V lost 0 bases and J lost 3, with 13 bases in between. The sample belongs to a study of cytomegalovirus exposure and HLA in healthy donors. Study results and caveats: The authors excluded some V segments, including TRBV6-2 and TRBV6-3, as indistinguishable. A later analysis found common viral pathogens apparently linked to several of the most significant clusters. The study designated over 150 TCR beta chains cytomegalovirus-associated. Near-uniform donor sequencing depth was presumed by presence/absence analyses.

Primers included in the PCR were 60 Vbeta and 13 Jbeta primers. Produced via immunoSEQ multiplex PCR; TCRdb's table is partial and in-frame only. This sample yields about 150,000 clones, of which roughly 79% are seen a single time; 1.3% belongs to the top ten. This receptor was taken from a woman between 40 and 55 years old in good health and CMV-seronegative. This chain joins TRBV7-9 and TRBJ2-3; D possibly corresponds to TRBD2 (5 bases). Sequencing input: PBMCs. CDR3 sequence reads: CASSLARGRSTDTQYF. The CDR3 region has the DNA TGTGCCAGCAGCTTAGCCCGAGGGAGATCGACAGATACGCAGTATTTT.